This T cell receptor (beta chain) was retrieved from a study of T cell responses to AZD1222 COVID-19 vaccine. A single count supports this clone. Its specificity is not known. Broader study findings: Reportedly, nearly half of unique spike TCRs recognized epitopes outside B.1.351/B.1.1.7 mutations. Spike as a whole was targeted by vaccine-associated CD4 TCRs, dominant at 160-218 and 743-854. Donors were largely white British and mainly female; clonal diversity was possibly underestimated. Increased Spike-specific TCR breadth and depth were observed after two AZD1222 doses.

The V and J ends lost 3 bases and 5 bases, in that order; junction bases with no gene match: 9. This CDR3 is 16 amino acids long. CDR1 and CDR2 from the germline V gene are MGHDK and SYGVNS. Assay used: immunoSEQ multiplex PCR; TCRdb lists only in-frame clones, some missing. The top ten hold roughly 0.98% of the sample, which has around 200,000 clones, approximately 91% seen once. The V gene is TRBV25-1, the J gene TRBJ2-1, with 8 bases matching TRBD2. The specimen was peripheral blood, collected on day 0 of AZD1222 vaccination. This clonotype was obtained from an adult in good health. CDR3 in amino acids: CASSDLRSGSNNEQFF. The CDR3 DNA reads TGTGCCAGCAGTGATCTTAGGAGCGGGAGTAACAATGAGCAGTTCTTC.